The clone carrying this T cell receptor (beta chain) showed up just once. Authors' data handling: Amplification of reference gene primers was used by the study to estimate nucleated cell counts. Sequencing was performed with immunoSEQ multiplex PCR; in TCRdb, only in-frame clones are kept and a portion is missing. V, J and clone size were drawn from that table, and D and trimming were deduced from the DNA. The sample records some 200,000 clones, about 85% being singletons. The CDR3 contains 15 residues. The germline gives CDR1 GTSNPN, CDR2 SVGIG (reference sequence). Trimming at V came to 4 bases and at J to 6 bases, leaving 12 bases not matched to a gene. This sample is part of a study of blood T cell repertoires in COVID-19. Study at large: The United States, Italy and Spain provided the acute and convalescent COVID-19 samples. T cells, B-cell-depleted T cells, or PBMCs supplied cDNA or gDNA.

The genes are TRBV30 and TRBJ2-7; 10 bases fit TRBD1. The sequence was obtained from a woman aged 60-75 years who had recovered from COVID-19. Sequencing was carried out using peripheral blood. CDR3 nucleotides: TGTGCCTGGACCCGATCGGGGACAGGGGTAATCGAGCAGTACTTC. Translated: CAWTRSGTGVIEQYF.